Sequencing of this T cell receptor beta chain was carried out in a study of blood T cell repertoires in COVID-19. Study context: Spain, Italy and the United States supplied samples that represented acute and convalescent COVID-19. From T cells, B-cell-depleted T cells, or PBMCs came the material, which was cDNA or gDNA.

Assay: immunoSEQ multiplex PCR; the TCRdb copy retains only in-frame clones and omits some. Among hundreds of thousands of clones, approximately 89% were seen once, and the ten largest hold around a tenth. Cohort 3 recovery required two negative PCRs, clearance, or symptom resolution. V shed 5 bases and J shed 6 bases, with 10 bases lying between them. This CDR3 spans 13 amino acids. Germline V gives CDR1 MNHEY, CDR2 SMNVEV (reference sequence). Material for sequencing was PBMCs or T cells enriched from blood (not recorded which). The receptor's source is a middle-aged woman who had recovered from COVID-19. The chain has TRBV27 and TRBJ1-4; D uncertain. This CDR3 is CASSVKQDEKLFF. CDR3 DNA: TGTGCCAGCAGTGTAAAGCAAGATGAAAAACTGTTTTTT.